The 32 T cell receptor beta chains listed next were all sequenced from one sample in a study of blood T cells in healthy people across ages. A J-beta primer mix and a sample-barcoded 5' primer were used in a second PCR of roughly 7 to 12 cycles. TCRdb passed the 5' RACE reads through MiXCR, listing each CDR3 protein once. The sample lists approximately 360,000 distinct CDR3 sequences; more than 45% were seen once. The sample consisted of blood. These receptors all stem from a man aged 55 to 69 in good health.

This clonotype was picked up many times. This chain joins TRBV7-2 and TRBJ1-2, with TRBD1 as a possible D gene (6 bases). CDR1 is SGHTA and CDR2 is FQGNSA in the germline V gene. V lost 2 bases to trimming and J lost 4 bases, with 14 bases between them. This CDR3 is 15 amino acids long. The CDR3 DNA sequence: TGTGCCAGCAGCTTATGGCAGGGCAGGGGCTATGGCTACACCTTC. It is translated as CASSLWQGRGYGYTF.

This clonotype is a singleton in its sample. V gene TRBV7-9 combines with J gene TRBJ1-1, with TRBD1 identical over 7 bases. With V trimmed by 4 bases and J by 8 bases, 4 bases remained unmatched. This CDR3 region has 12 residues. CDR1 and CDR2 from the germline V gene are SEHNR and FQNEAQ (reference sequence). The CDR3: CASSYGGQEAFF. DNA for the CDR3: TGTGCCAGCAGCTATGGGGGACAGGAAGCTTTCTTT.

V gene TRBV29-1 combines with J gene TRBJ2-1, with D perhaps TRBD1 or TRBD2 (5 bases each). Germline V lookup: CDR1 SQVTM, CDR2 ANQGSEA. This CDR3 spans 14 amino acids. The V and J ends lost 5 bases and 3 bases respectively, with 14 bases between them. The CDR3 DNA reads TGCAGCGTTCCGAGGGCAGGGAACTACAATGAGCAGTTCTTC. It yields the protein CSVPRAGNYNEQFF.

Of note for this clonotype: This may be a read error, as it is one base from a much larger clone. The rearrangement uses TRBV5-1 and TRBJ2-1; D might be TRBD2 (6 bases). The germline V gene encodes CDR1 SGHRS and CDR2 YFSETQ. The CDR3 spans 16 residues. The CDR3 reads CASSPVGSGPYNKQFF. CDR3 sequence (DNA): TGCGCCAGCAGCCCGGTCGGTAGCGGACCCTACAATAAGCAGTTCTTC.

DNA of the CDR3: TGCGCCAGCAGCTGGACACCCCAAGAGACCCAGTACTTC. This encodes CASSWTPQETQYF. The gene calls are TRBV5-1 and TRBJ2-5; D might be TRBD1 (5 bases). The V gene's germline CDR1 is SGHRS and CDR2 YFSETQ. Deletions cut 3 bases from V and 1 base from J, with 7 bases between. This CDR3 has 13 residues.

This clonotype showed up just once. The rearrangement uses TRBV20-1 and TRBJ2-5; 7 positions match TRBD2. V dropped 1 base and J dropped 4; count of bases not matched to a gene: 6. The CDR3 is made up of 14 amino acids. Per germline, CDR1 DFQATT and CDR2 SNEGSKA (reference sequence). The CDR3: CSARGCAGVETQYF. The CDR3 region has the DNA TGCAGTGCTAGAGGTTGCGCGGGAGTAGAGACCCAGTACTTC.

This clonotype has a handful of counts. V usage is TRBV2 and J usage is TRBJ2-1; TRBD2 matches at 12 bases. Per the germline V gene, CDR1 is SNHLY and CDR2 is FYNNEI. The CDR3 runs 21 residues. The V and J ends lost 3 bases and 2 bases, in that order; junction bases with no gene match: 17. CDR3 residues: CASSEMGLAGGRRLAYNEQFF. CDR3 nucleotide sequence: TGTGCCAGCAGTGAGATGGGCCTAGCGGGAGGGCGTCGCTTGGCCTACAATGAGCAGTTCTTC.

The chain carries TRBV28 and TRBJ2-7, with D possibly TRBD1 on 5 matching bases. CDR3 size: 15 residues. The V gene lost 1 base and the J gene lost 2 bases, with 12 bases spanning the gap. Germline CDR1 MDHEN, CDR2 SYDVKM. CDR3 sequence reads: CASSLSRVLTYEQYF. The CDR3 nucleotides read TGTGCCAGCAGTTTATCCAGGGTCTTAACCTACGAGCAGTACTTC.

The chain combines TRBV20-1 with TRBJ2-1; possibly TRBD2 for D (5 bases). Germline assignment: CDR1 DFQATT and CDR2 SNEGSKA (reference sequence). Trimming removed 1 base from V and 2 bases from J, with 15 bases in between. The CDR3 is made up of 16 amino acids. The CDR3 loop is CSARVTRAGPYNEQFF. The CDR3 DNA reads TGCAGTGCTAGAGTGACGAGGGCGGGCCCCTACAATGAGCAGTTCTTC.

The sample holds many counts of this clonotype. This chain connects TRBV20-1 to TRBJ1-2; D is ambiguous. Per the germline V gene, CDR1 is DFQATT and CDR2 is SNEGSKA (reference sequence). Trimming took off 5 bases at V and 8 bases at J, with 12 bases between the two ends. The CDR3 runs 11 residues. CDR3 DNA: TGCAGTGCTCTCGGGCCCCCGGGCTACACCTTC. This sequence encodes CSALGPPGYTF.

CDR3 DNA: TGTGCCAGCAGCTCTTTCTTGGGACTAGCGGGTGCTCACCAGCCCTACGAGCAGTACTTC. The encoded protein is CASSSFLGLAGAHQPYEQYF. The J gene is TRBJ2-7, the V gene TRBV11-1; 12 bases fit TRBD2. The ends lost 4 bases at V and 2 bases at J; junction bases unmatched: 18. This CDR3 has 20 amino acids. Germline CDR1 is SGHAT and CDR2 is FQDESV (reference sequence).

This clonotype has just a few counts. The CDR3 bases are TGTGCTAGCGGATATACAGGGGAGACCCAGTACTTC. This encodes CASGYTGETQYF. The V gene is TRBV7-7, the J gene TRBJ2-5; perhaps D is TRBD1 or TRBD2 (6 bases each). Germline CDR1 reads SSHAT; CDR2 reads FNYEAQ (reference sequence). CDR3 length: 12 amino acids.

The chain has TRBV19 and TRBJ2-5, with 11 bases lining up with TRBD1. Germline values: CDR1 LNHDA, CDR2 SQIVND (reference sequence). Unmatched junction bases numbered 10, after V lost 4 bases and J lost 0 bases. This CDR3 has 18 residues. The CDR3 loop is CASSTGTGGLGYQETQYF. CDR3 nucleotide sequence: TGTGCCAGTAGTACCGGGACAGGGGGATTAGGGTACCAAGAGACCCAGTACTTC.

This clonotype has more than one count but fewer than ten. The chain combines TRBV28 with TRBJ2-7; a weak D match, TRBD2 (6 bases). V lost 3 bases to trimming and J lost 7 bases, with 22 bases between them. CDR3 length equals 16 residues. Germline V lookup: CDR1 MDHEN, CDR2 SYDVKM. The CDR3 sequence is CASSFLSGTGLWEQYF. The DNA for the CDR3 is TGTGCCAGCAGTTTCCTCTCCGGGACTGGCCTCTGGGAGCAGTACTTC.

CDR3 residues: CSVEAGGPLSYEQYF. CDR3 in DNA: TGCAGCGTTGAGGCGGGAGGGCCCTTATCGTACGAGCAGTACTTC. This chain connects TRBV29-1 to TRBJ2-7; 9 bases are shared with TRBD2. Germline V gene sequence: CDR1 SQVTM, CDR2 ANQGSEA. The J segment lost 4 bases and the V segment lost 3 bases, leaving 10 bases of the junction unmatched. CDR3 length: 15 residues.

The rearrangement joins TRBV9 to TRBJ2-1; D gene unclear. Per the germline V gene, CDR1 is SGDLS and CDR2 is YYNGEE. The V and J ends lost 1 base and 6 bases respectively, with 8 bases between them. The CDR3 is 13 residues long. The CDR3 nucleotides are TGTGCCAGCAGCGTATCCTGGCGCAATGAGCAGTTCTTC. Translation gives CASSVSWRNEQFF.

CDR3 amino acids: CASSQERSSYEQFF. In nucleotides, the CDR3 is TGTGCCAGCAGCCAAGAAAGGAGTTCATATGAGCAGTTCTTC. V usage is TRBV4-2 and J usage is TRBJ2-1; D is uncertain. V lost 0 bases, J lost 8 bases, and 11 bases lay in between. The CDR3 covers 14 residues. Germline CDR1 reads LGHNA; CDR2 reads YNFKEQ.

V and J are TRBV7-9 and TRBJ1-1; 7 positions agree with TRBD1. Germline CDR1 is SEHNR and CDR2 is FQNEAQ (reference sequence). The CDR3 totals 14 residues. V lost 5 bases to trimming and J lost 0 bases; unmatched junction nucleotides: 3. CDR3 nucleotide sequence: TGTGCCAGCAGCACCGGACAGGTGAACACTGAAGCTTTCTTT. This gives the protein CASSTGQVNTEAFF.

The CDR3, as DNA: TGTGCCTGGAGGGGGGGCTGGAACACTGAAGCTTTCTTT. The encoded protein is CAWRGGWNTEAFF. V is TRBV30 and J is TRBJ1-1; a weak D match, TRBD1 (6 bases). V was clipped by 3 bases and J by 1 base, with 9 bases between them. There are 13 residues in the CDR3. Per the germline V gene, CDR1 is GTSNPN and CDR2 is SVGIG (reference sequence).

V and J are TRBV20-1 and TRBJ2-5; 7 nucleotides match TRBD1. This CDR3 is 13 amino acids long. V was pared by 5 bases and J by 1 base, with 4 bases of the junction left unmatched. Germline V gene lookup returns CDR1 DFQATT and CDR2 SNEGSKA (reference sequence). The CDR3 region is CSAATGIQETQYF. The CDR3 nucleotides are TGCAGTGCTGCGACAGGGATCCAAGAGACCCAGTACTTC.

The V call is TRBV7-9, the J call TRBJ2-4; D ambiguous. The better agreement between TRBJ2-7 and the DNA end casts doubt on the J call. Per the germline V gene, CDR1 is SEHNR and CDR2 is FQNEAQ (reference sequence). This CDR3 region has 14 residues. The CDR3 DNA is TGTGCCAGCAGCTTAGGCTCCTTTTTCGACGAGCAGTACTTC. Protein sequence: CASSLGSFFDEQYF.

J is TRBJ1-5 and V is TRBV28; tentatively, D is TRBD1 (5 bases). The V gene's germline CDR1 is MDHEN and CDR2 SYDVKM. The CDR3 is 15 amino acids. V was trimmed by 5 bases and J by 6 bases, leaving 17 bases between them. The CDR3 nucleotides read TGTGCCAGCAGTCCCAGTGGGGGAGCCGGTCAGCCCCAGCATTTT. Amino acid sequence: CASSPSGGAGQPQHF.

V gene TRBV6-5 combines with J gene TRBJ2-4; TRBD1 is a possible D gene (5 bases). The J call may be incorrect, as the DNA end agrees better with TRBJ2-7. The germline gives CDR1 MNHEY, CDR2 SVGAGI. This CDR3 spans 11 amino acids. DNA for the CDR3: TGTGCCAGCATGATTAGGGGCGAGCAGTACTTC. This codes for CASMIRGEQYF.

A word on this clonotype: Germline is not matched at one junction end, which may reflect a read error. V and J are TRBV5-8 and TRBJ1-6; D is undetermined. There are 15 residues in the CDR3. From germline, CDR1 is SGHTS and CDR2 YDEGEE. Written as DNA, the CDR3 is TGTGCCAGCACCTTGGGAGGGAATTATAATTCACCCCTCCACTTT. This sequence encodes CASTLGGNYNSPLHF.

The chain carries TRBV5-1 and TRBJ2-2; D not resolved. Germline-derived CDR1 and CDR2 are SGHRS and YFSETQ. V shed 1 base and J shed 0 bases, with 7 bases lying between them. The CDR3 totals 15 residues. CDR3 nucleotides: TGCGCCAGCAGCTTGACTACAGCGAACACCGGGGAGCTGTTTTTT. Protein product: CASSLTTANTGELFF.

This clonotype has only one observation. This sequence joins TRBV29-1 and TRBJ1-1; a possible D gene is TRBD1 (5 bases). The CDR3 extends over 13 amino acids. Germline V gene data show CDR1 as SQVTM and CDR2 as ANQGSEA. Trimming pared 0 bases from V and 5 bases from J, leaving 10 bases between. CDR3 residues: CSVEDGGVTEAFF. CDR3 coding DNA: TGCAGCGTTGAAGATGGAGGGGTAACTGAAGCTTTCTTT. The whole variable domain, remainder taken from reference TRBV29-1 and TRBJ1-1, is SAVISQKPSRDICQRGTSLTIQCQVDSQVTMMFWYRQQPGQSLTLIATANQGSEATYESGFVIDKFPISRPNLTFSTLTVSNMSPEDSSIYLCSVEDGGVTEAFFGQGTRLTVV.

With respect to this clonotype: A junction boundary mismatches the germline segment, possibly from a read error. J is TRBJ1-5 and V is TRBV20-1; possible D gene TRBD1, 6 bases. The germline V gene has CDR1 DFQATT and CDR2 SNEGSKA (reference sequence). CDR3 size: 15 residues. CDR3 amino acids: CSASTGTYSNQPQHF. The CDR3 bases are TGCAGCGCTAGCACAGGGACCTATAGCAATCAGCCCCAGCATTTT.

The gene calls are TRBV29-1 and TRBJ2-1; a possible D gene is TRBD1 (6 bases). V shed 5 bases and J shed 6 bases, with 17 bases lying between them. CDR1 is SQVTM, CDR2 ANQGSEA, per germline. The CDR3 consists of 14 residues. The CDR3 spells CSVHPNRVANEQFF. The DNA for the CDR3 is TGCAGCGTTCACCCTAACAGGGTAGCCAATGAGCAGTTCTTC.

V and J are TRBV24-1 and TRBJ2-3; D is unresolved. The length of the CDR3 is 16 residues. Trimming left V 4 bases short and J 0 bases short, with 13 bases between. Per the germline V gene, CDR1 is KGHDR and CDR2 is SFDVKD. The CDR3, as DNA: TGTGCCACCAGTGACCCGGCGGCGGATAGCACAGATACGCAGTATTTT. Amino acid sequence: CATSDPAADSTDTQYF.

The rearrangement uses TRBV5-1 and TRBJ2-4, with D hard to call. Germline CDR1 and CDR2: SGHRS and YFSETQ. The length of the CDR3 is 14 residues. V shed 2 bases and J shed 8 bases, with 14 bases lying between them. The CDR3 DNA reads TGCGCCAGCAGCTTAACGACACGCGGAGACATTCAGTACTTC. Its translation: CASSLTTRGDIQYF.

This clonotype has more than one count but fewer than ten. This chain joins TRBV27 and TRBJ2-5; 8 positions agree with TRBD1. CDR3 length: 15 residues. CDR1 is MNHEY, CDR2 SMNVEV, per germline (reference sequence). With V trimmed by 6 bases and J by 3 bases, 9 bases remained unmatched. CDR3 bases: TGTGCCAGCAGAGACGGACAGGGAGGAAAAGAGACCCAGTACTTC. It translates to CASRDGQGGKETQYF.

This clonotype is a singleton in its sample. This rearrangement joins TRBV20-1 to TRBJ1-3; D gene uncertain. CDR3 length: 15 residues. Germline assignment: CDR1 DFQATT and CDR2 SNEGSKA (reference sequence). V was cut by 0 bases and J by 4 bases, with 13 bases left in between. CDR3 bases: TGCAGTGCTAGAGAAGCGGGTTCGAGAGGAAACACCATATATTTT. This encodes CSAREAGSRGNTIYF.